This T cell receptor (beta chain) was observed in a study of response to subunit inactivated influenza vaccine. TCRdb reanalysed the RT-PCR reads using MiXCR and keeps one entry per CDR3 protein. The repertoire has around 750,000 distinct CDR3 sequences, roughly 20% of them found once; the top ten carry 10%. The V gene's germline CDR1 is MNHEY and CDR2 SVGEGT. The CDR3 covers 15 residues. With 8 bases removed from V and 5 bases from J, the gap between germline ends came to 18 bases. This clonotype was seen more than once but under ten times. This chain joins TRBV6-2 or TRBV6-3 and TRBJ2-2, with no clear D. The sequencing here drew on PBMCs from blood, taken 4 to 6 days after vaccination. This TCR was sampled from a man aged 45-65 years who received an inactivated influenza vaccine. This CDR3 reads CASSLTMVGTGELFF. CDR3 nucleotide sequence: TGTGCCAGCTCGTTGACCATGGTCGGGACCGGGGAGCTGTTTTTT.